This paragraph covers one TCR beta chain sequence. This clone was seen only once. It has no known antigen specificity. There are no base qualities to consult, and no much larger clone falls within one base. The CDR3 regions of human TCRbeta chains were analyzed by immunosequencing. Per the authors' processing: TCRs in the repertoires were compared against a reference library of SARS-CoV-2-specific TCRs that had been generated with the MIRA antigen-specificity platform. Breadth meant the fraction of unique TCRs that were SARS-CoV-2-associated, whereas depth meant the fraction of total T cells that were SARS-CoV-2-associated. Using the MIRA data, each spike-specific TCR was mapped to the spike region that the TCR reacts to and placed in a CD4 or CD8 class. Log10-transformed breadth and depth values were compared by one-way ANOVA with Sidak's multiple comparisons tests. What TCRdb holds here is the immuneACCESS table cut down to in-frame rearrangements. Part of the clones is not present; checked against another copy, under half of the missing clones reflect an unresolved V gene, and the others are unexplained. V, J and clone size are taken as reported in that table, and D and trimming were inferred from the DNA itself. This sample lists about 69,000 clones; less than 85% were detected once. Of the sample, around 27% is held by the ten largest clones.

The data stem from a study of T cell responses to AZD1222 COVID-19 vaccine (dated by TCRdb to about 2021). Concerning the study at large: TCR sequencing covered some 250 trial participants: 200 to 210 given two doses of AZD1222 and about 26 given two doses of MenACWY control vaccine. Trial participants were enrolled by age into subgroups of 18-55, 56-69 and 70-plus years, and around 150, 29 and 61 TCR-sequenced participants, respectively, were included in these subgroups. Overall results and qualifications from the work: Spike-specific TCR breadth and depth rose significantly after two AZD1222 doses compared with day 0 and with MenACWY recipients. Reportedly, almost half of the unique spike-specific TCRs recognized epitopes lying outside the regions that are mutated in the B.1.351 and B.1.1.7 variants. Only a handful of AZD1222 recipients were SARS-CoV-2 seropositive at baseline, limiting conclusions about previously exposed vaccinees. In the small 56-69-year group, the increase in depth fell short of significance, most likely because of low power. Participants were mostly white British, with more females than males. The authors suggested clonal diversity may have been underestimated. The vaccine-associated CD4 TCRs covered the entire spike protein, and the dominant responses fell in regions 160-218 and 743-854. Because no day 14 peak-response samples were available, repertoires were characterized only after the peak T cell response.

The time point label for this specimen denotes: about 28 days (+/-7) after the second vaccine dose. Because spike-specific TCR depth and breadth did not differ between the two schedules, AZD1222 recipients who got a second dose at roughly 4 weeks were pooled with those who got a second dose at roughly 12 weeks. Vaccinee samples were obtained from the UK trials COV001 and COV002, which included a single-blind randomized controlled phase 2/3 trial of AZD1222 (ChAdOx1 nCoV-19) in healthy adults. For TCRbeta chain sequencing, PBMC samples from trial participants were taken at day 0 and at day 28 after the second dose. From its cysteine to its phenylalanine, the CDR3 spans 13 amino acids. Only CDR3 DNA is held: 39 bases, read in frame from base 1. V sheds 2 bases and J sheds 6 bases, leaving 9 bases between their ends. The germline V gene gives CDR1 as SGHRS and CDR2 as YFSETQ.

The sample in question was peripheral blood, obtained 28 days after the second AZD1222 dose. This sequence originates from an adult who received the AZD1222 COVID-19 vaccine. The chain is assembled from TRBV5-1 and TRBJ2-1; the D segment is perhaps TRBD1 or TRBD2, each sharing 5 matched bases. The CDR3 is CASSFAGTNEQFF. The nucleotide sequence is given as TGCGCCAGCAGCTTCGCTGGGACCAATGAGCAGTTCTTC.